This TCR beta chain came from a study of cytomegalovirus exposure and HLA in healthy donors. Study observations and caveats: It was confirmed in vitro that a few of the CMV-associated chains were specific for CMV antigens. Sequences of the TCR beta chain were said to predict the HLA-A and HLA-B alleles of most subjects accurately. A later analysis showed HLA-associated TCR beta chains outstripping equally common others in clonal expansion.

A note on this clone: Its antigen is not known.

Researchers ran the PCR with 60 Vbeta and 13 Jbeta primers. This table comes from immunoSEQ multiplex PCR, and its TCRdb copy is limited to in-frame clones, with some not included. The sample records 60,000 or so clones, approximately 80% being singletons. This CDR3 region has 12 residues. The V end was cut by 4 bases, the J end by 2 bases, with 6 bases between. Germline CDR1 reads GTSNPN; CDR2 reads SVGIG (reference sequence). This clonotype was obtained from a woman between 40 and 50 years old in good health and CMV-seropositive. This chain joins TRBV30 and TRBJ1-3; D is possibly TRBD1 (6 bases). Material for sequencing was PBMCs. The CDR3 loop reads CAWTGAGNTIYF. The DNA of the CDR3 is TGTGCCTGGACAGGGGCTGGAAACACCATATATTTT.